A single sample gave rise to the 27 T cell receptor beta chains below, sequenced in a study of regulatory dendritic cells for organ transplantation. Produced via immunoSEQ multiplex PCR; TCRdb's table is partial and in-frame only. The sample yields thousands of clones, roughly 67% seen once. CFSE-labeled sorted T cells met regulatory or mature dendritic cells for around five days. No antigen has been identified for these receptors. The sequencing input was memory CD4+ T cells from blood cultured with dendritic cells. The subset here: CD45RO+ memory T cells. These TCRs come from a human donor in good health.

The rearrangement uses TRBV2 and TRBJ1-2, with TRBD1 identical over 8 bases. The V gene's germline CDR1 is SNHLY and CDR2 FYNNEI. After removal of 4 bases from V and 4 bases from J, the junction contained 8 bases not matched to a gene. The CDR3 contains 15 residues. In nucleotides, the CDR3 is TGTGCCAGCAGTGTGGAGGACAGGGCTAGCTATGGCTACACCTTC. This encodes CASSVEDRASYGYTF. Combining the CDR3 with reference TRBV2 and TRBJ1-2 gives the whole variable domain EPEVTQTPSHQVTQMGQEVILRCVPISNHLYFYWYRQILGQKVEFLVSFYNNEISEKSEIFDDQFSVERPDGSNFTLKIRSTKLEDSAMYFCASSVEDRASYGYTFGSGTRLTVV.

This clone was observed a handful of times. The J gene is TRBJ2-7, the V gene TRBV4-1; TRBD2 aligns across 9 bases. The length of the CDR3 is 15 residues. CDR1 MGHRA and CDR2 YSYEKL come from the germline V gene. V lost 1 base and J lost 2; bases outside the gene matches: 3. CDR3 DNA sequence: TGCGCCAGCAGCCAAGGGGGCGGGGGGGCCTACGAGCAGTACTTC. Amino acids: CASSQGGGGAYEQYF.

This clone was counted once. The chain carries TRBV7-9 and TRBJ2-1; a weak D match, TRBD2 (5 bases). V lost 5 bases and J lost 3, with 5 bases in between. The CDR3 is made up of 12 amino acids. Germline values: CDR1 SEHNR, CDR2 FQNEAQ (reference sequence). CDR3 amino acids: CASSRDYNEQFF. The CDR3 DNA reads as TGTGCCAGCAGCCGGGACTACAATGAGCAGTTCTTC.

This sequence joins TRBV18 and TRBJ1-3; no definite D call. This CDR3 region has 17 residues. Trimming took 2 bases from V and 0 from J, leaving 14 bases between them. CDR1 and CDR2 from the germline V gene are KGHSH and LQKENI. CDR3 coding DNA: TGTGCCAGCTCACCATACAGTCCTCGCACCTCTGGAAACACCATATATTTT. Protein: CASSPYSPRTSGNTIYF. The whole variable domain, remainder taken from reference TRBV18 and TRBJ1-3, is NAGVMQNPRHLVRRRGQEARLRCSPMKGHSHVYWYRQLPEEGLKFMVYLQKENIIDESGMPKERFSAEFPKEGPSILRIQQVVRGDSAAYFCASSPYSPRTSGNTIYFGEGSWLTVV.

CDR3 residues: CASSEGTGSPGANVLTF. CDR3 DNA: TGCGCCAGCAGTGAGGGGACAGGGAGCCCTGGGGCCAACGTCCTGACTTTC. The genes are TRBV10-2 and TRBJ2-6; 9 bases line up with TRBD1. J lost 2 bases, V lost 2 bases, and 4 bases had no gene match. Germline V gene data show CDR1 as WSHSY and CDR2 as SAAADI. This CDR3 contains 17 residues.

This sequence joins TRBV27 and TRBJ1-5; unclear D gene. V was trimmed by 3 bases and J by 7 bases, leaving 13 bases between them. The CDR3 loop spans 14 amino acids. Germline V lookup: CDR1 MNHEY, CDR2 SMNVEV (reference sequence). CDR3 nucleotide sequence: TGTGCCAGCAGTTTCCGGGAGTCCACCCAGCCCCAGCATTTT. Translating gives CASSFRESTQPQHF.

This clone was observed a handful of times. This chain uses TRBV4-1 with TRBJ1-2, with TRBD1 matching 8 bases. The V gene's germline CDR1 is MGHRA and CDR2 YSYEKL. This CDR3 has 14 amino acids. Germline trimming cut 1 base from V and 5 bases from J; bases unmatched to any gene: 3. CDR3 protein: CASSQAGQEYGYTF. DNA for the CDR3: TGCGCCAGCAGCCAAGCGGGACAGGAATATGGCTACACCTTC.

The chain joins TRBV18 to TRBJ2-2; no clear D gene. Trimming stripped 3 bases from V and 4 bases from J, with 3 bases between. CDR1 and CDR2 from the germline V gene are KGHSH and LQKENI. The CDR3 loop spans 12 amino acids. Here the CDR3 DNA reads TGTGCCAGCTCACCTAGCACCGGGGAGCTGTTTTTT. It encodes CASSPSTGELFF.

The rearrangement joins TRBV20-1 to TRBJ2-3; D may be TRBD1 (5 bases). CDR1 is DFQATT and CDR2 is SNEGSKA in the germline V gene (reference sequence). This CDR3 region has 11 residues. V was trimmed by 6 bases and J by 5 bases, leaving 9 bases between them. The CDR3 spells CSALGVDTQYF. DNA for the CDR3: TGCAGTGCCCTAGGGGTAGATACGCAGTATTTT.

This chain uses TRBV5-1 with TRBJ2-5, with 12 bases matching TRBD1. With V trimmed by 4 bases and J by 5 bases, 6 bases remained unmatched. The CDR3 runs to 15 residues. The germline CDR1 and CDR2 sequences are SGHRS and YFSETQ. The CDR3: CASSTRDRGRETQYF. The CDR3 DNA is TGCGCCAGCAGCACCCGGGACAGGGGGCGGGAGACCCAGTACTTC.

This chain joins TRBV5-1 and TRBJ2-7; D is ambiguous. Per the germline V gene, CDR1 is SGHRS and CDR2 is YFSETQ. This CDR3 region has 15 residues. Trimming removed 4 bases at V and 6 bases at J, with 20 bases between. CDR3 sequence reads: CASSPEATRPSEQYF. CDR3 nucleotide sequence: TGCGCCAGCAGCCCCGAGGCCACTCGGCCTTCCGAGCAGTACTTC.

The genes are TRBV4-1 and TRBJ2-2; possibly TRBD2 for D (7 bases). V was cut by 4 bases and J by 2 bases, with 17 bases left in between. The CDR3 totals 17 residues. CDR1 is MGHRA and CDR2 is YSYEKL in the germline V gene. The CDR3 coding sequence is TGCGCCAGCAGCCGGGAGGGGGGAGGGGCTAACACCGGGGAGCTGTTTTTT. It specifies CASSREGGGANTGELFF.

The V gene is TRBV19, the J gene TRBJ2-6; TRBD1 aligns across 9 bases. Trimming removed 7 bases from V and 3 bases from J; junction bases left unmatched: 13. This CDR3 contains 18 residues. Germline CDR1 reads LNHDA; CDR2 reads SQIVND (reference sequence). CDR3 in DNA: TGTGCCAGTACCCTAAAAGGGACAGGGATCAGTGGGGCCAACGTCCTGACTTTC. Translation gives CASTLKGTGISGANVLTF.

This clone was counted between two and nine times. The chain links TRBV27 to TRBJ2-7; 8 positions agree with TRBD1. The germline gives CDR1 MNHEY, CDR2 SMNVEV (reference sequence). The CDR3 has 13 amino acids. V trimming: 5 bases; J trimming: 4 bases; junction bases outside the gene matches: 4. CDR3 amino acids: CASSERTGYEQYF. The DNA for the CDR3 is TGTGCCAGCAGTGAAAGGACAGGGTACGAGCAGTACTTC.

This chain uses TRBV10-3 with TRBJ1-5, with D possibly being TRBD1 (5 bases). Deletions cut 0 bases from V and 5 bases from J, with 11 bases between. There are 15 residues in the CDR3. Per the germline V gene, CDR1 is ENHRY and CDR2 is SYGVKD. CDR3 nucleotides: TGTGCCATCAGTGAGTCCCCAGGGTTTGATCAGCCCCAGCATTTT. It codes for CAISESPGFDQPQHF.

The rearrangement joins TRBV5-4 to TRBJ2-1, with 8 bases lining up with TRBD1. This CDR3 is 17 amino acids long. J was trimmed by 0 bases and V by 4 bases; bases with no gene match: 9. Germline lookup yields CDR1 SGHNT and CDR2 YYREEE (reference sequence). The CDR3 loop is CASSHTGQGFSYNEQFF. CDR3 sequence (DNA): TGTGCCAGCAGCCACACCGGACAGGGCTTCTCCTACAATGAGCAGTTCTTC.

The CDR3 DNA reads TGTGCCAGTTTCGGGACAGGGGGCGCTTATGGCTACACCTTC. Translation: CASFGTGGAYGYTF. V is TRBV19 and J is TRBJ1-2; TRBD1 matches at 12 bases. This CDR3 region has 14 residues. Germline V CDR1 and CDR2: LNHDA, SQIVND (reference sequence). V shed 8 bases, J shed 5 bases, and the junction held 6 bases outside the gene matches.

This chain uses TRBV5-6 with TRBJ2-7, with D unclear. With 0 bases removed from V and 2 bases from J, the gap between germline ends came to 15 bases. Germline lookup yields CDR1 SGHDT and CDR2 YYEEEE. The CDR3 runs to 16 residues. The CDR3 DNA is TGTGCCAGCAGCTTGGGACCGGAGCCGACGACCTACGAGCAGTACTTC. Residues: CASSLGPEPTTYEQYF.

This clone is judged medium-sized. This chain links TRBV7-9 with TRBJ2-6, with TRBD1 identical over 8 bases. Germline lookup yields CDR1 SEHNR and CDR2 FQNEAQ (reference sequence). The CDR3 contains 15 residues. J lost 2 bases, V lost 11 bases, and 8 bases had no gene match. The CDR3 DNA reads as TGTGCCTCCCGCCCGACAGGGGCTGGGGCCAACGTCCTGACTTTC. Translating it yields CASRPTGAGANVLTF.

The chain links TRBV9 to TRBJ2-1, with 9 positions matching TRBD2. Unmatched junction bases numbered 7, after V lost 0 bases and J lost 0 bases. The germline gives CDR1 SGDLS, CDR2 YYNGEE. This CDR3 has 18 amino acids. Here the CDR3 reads CASSVALAGRSSYNEQFF. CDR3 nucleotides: TGTGCCAGCAGCGTAGCCCTAGCGGGGAGGAGCTCCTACAATGAGCAGTTCTTC.

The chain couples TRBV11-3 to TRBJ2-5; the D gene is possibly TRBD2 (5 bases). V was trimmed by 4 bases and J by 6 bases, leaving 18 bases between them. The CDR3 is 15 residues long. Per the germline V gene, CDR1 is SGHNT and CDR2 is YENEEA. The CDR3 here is CASSSSRLRVKTQYF. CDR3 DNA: TGTGCCAGCAGCTCCTCGAGGTTGAGGGTTAAGACCCAGTACTTC.

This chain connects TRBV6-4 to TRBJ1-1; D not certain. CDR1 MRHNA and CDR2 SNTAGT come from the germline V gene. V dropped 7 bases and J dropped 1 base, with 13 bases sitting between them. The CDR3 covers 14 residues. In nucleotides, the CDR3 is TGTGCCAGCACCCCTAACCCTGGGAACACTGAAGCTTTCTTT. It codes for CASTPNPGNTEAFF.

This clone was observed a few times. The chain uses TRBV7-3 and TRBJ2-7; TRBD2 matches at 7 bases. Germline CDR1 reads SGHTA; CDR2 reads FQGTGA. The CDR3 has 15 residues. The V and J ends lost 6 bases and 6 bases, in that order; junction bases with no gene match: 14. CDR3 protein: CASSQTWPGRGEQYF. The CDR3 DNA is TGTGCCAGCAGTCAGACATGGCCGGGGAGGGGCGAGCAGTACTTC.

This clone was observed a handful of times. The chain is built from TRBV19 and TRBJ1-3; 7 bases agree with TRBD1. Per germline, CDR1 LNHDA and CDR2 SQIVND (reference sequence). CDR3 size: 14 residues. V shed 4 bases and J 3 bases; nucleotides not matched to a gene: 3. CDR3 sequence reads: CASSTYRGGNTIYF. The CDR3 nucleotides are TGTGCCAGTAGTACTTACAGGGGTGGAAACACCATATATTTT.

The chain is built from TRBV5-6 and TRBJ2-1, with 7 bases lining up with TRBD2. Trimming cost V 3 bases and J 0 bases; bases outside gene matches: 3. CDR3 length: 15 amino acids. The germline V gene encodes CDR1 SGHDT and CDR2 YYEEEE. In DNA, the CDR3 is TGTGCCAGCAGCTCGGGACTAAACTCCTACAATGAGCAGTTCTTC. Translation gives CASSSGLNSYNEQFF.

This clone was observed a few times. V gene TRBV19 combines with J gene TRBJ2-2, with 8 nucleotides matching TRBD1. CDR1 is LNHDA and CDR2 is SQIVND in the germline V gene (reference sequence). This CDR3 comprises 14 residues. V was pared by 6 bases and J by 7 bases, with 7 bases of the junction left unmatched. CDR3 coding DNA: TGTGCCAGTAGGCCAGGGGGCGCGGGCGGGGAGCTGTTTTTT. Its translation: CASRPGGAGGELFF.

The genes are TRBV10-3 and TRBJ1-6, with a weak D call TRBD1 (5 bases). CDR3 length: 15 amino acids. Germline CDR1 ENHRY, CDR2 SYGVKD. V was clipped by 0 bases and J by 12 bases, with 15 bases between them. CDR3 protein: CAISESSVGQGPLHF. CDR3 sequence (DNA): TGTGCCATCAGTGAGTCTAGTGTCGGCCAGGGACCCCTCCACTTT.